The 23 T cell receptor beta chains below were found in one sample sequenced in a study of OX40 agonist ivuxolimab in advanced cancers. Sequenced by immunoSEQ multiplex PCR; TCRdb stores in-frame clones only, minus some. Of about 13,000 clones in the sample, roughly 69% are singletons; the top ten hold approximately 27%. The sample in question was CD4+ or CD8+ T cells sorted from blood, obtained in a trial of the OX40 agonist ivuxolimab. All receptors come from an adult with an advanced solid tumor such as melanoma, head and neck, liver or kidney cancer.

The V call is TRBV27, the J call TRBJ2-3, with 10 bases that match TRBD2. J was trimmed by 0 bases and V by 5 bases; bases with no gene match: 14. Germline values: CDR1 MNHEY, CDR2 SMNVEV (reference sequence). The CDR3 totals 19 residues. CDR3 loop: CASSLSLAGDSTSTDTQYF. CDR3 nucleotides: TGTGCCAGCAGTCTCTCCCTAGCGGGGGATTCGACTAGCACAGATACGCAGTATTTT.

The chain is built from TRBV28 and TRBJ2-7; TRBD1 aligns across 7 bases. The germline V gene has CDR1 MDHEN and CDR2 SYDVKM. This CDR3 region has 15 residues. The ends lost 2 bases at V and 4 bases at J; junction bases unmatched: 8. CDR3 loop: CASSLLGTEDYEQYF. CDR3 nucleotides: TGTGCCAGCAGTTTACTCGGGACAGAAGATTACGAGCAGTACTTC.

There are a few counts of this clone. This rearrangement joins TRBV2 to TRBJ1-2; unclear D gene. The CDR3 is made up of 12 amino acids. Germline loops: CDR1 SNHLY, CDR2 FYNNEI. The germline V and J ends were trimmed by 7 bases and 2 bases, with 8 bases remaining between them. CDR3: CASNPDNYGYTF. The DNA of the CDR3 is TGTGCCAGCAACCCGGACAACTATGGCTACACCTTC.

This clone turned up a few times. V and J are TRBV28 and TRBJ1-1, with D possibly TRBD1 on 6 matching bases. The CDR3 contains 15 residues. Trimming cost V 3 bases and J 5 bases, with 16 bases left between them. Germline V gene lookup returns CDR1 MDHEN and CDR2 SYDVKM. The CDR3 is CASSLVRGARTEAFF. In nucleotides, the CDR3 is TGTGCCAGCAGTTTGGTTAGGGGGGCAAGGACTGAAGCTTTCTTT.

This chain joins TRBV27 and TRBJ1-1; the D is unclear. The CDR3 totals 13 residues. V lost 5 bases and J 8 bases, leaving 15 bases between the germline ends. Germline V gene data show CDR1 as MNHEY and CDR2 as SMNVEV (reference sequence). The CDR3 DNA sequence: TGTGCCAGCAGTCTGAGGCGGGCCTCCGAAGCTTTCTTT. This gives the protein CASSLRRASEAFF.

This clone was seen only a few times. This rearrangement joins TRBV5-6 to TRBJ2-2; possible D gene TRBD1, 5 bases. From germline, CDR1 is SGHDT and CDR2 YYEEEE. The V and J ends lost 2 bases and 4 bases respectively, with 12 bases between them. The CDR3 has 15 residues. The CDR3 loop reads CASSFWLGRTGELFF. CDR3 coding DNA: TGTGCCAGCAGCTTTTGGTTGGGGCGCACCGGGGAGCTGTTTTTT.

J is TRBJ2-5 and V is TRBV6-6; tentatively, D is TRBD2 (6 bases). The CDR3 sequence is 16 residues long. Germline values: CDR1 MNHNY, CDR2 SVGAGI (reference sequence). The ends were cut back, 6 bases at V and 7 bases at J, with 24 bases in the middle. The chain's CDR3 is CASRITEGARRGTQYF. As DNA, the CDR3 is TGTGCCAGCAGGATCACGGAAGGGGCACGGAGGGGGACCCAGTACTTC.

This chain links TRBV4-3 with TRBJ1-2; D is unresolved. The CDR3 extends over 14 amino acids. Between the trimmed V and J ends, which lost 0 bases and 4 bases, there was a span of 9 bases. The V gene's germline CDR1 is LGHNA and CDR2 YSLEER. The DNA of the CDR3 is TGCGCCAGCAGCCAAGACATATCCCCCTATGGCTACACCTTC. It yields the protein CASSQDISPYGYTF.

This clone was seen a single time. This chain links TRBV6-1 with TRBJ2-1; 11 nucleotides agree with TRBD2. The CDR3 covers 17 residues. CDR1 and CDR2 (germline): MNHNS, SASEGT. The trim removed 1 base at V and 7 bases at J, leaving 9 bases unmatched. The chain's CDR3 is CASSEVIAGGPRNEQFF. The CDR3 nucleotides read TGTGCCAGCAGTGAAGTAATAGCGGGAGGGCCAAGGAATGAGCAGTTCTTC.

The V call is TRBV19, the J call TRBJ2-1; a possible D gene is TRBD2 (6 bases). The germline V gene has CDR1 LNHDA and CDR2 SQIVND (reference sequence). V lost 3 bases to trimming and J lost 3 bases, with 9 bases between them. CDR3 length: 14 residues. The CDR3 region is CASSMGGDYNEQFF. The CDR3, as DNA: TGTGCCAGTAGTATGGGCGGGGACTACAATGAGCAGTTCTTC.

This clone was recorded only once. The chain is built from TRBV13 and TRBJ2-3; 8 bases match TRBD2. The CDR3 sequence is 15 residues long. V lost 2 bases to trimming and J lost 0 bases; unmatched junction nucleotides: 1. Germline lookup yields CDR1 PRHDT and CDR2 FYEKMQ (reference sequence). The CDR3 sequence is CASSLRGGSTDTQYF. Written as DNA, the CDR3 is TGTGCCAGCAGCTTACGGGGGGGAAGCACAGATACGCAGTATTTT.

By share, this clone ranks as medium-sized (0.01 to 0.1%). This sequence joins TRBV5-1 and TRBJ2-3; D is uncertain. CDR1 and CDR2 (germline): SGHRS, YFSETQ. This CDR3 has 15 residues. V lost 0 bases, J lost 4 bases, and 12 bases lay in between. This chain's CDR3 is CASSLELGNSDTQYF. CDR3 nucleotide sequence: TGCGCCAGCAGCTTGGAATTGGGTAACTCAGATACGCAGTATTTT. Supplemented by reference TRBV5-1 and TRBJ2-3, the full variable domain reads KAGVTQTPRYLIKTRGQQVTLSCSPISGHRSVSWYQQTPGQGLQFLFEYFSETQRNKGNFPGRFSGRQFSNSRSEMNVSTLELGDSALYLCASSLELGNSDTQYFGPGTRLTVL.

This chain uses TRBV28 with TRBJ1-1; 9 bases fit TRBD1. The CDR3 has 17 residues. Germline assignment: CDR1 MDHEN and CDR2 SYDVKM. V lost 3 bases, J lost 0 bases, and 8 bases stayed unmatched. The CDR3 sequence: CASSFSGTGIMNTEAFF. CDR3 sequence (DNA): TGTGCCAGCAGTTTCTCCGGGACAGGGATTATGAACACTGAAGCTTTCTTT.

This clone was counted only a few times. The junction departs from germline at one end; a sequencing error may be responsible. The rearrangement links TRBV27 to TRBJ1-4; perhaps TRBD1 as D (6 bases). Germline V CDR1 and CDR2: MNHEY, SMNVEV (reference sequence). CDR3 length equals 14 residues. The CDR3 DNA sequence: TGTGCCAGCTCTCTTCAGGGGAGGTTGGGAAAAACTGTTTTT. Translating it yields CASSLQGRLGKTVF. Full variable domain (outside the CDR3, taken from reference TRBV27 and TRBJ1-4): EAQVTQNPRYLITVTGKKLTVTCSQNMNHEYMSWYRQDPGLGLRQIYYSMNVEVTDKGDVPEGYKVSRKEKRNFPLILESPSPNQTSLYFCASSLQGRLGKTVFGSGTQLSVL.

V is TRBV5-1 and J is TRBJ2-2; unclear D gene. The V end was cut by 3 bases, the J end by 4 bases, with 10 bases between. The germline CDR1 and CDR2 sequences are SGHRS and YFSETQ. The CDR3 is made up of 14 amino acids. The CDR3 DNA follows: TGCGCCAGCAGCTGGGTATCACCCACCGGGGAGCTGTTTTTT. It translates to CASSWVSPTGELFF.

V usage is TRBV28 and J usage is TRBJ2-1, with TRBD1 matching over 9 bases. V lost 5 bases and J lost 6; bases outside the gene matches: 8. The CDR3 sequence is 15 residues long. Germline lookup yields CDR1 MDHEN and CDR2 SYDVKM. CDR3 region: CASSSGDRASNEQFF. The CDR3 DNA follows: TGTGCCAGCAGTAGTGGGGACAGGGCAAGCAATGAGCAGTTCTTC. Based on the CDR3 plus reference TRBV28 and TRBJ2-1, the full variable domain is DVKVTQSSRYLVKRTGEKVFLECVQDMDHENMFWYRQDPGLGLRLIYFSYDVKMKEKGDIPEGYSVSREKKERFSLILESASTNQTSMYLCASSSGDRASNEQFFGPGTRLTVL.

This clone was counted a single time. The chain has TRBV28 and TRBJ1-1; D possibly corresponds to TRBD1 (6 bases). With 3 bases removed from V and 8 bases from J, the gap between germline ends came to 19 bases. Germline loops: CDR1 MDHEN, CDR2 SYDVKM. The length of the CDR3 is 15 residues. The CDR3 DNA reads TGTGCCAGCAGTTTTCACCCAGGGGCCCGGGGCGAAGCTTTCTTT. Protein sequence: CASSFHPGARGEAFF.

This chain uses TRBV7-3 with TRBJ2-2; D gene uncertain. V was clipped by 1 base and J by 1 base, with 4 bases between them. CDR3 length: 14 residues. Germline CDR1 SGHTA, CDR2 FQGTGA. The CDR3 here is CASSLNRNTGELFF. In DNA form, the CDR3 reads TGTGCCAGCAGCTTAAATCGGAACACCGGGGAGCTGTTTTTT.

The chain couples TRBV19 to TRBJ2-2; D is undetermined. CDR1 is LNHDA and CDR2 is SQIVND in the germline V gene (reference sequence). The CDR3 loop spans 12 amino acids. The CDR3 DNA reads TGTGGGACGGAAGGGTCGACCGGGGAGCTGTTTTTT. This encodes CGTEGSTGELFF.

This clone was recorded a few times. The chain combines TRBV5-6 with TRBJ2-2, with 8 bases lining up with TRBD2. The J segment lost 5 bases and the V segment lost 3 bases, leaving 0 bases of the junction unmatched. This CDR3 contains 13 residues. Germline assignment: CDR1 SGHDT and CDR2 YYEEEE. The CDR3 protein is CASSSGGTGELFF. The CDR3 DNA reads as TGTGCCAGCAGCTCGGGGGGGACCGGGGAGCTGTTTTTT.

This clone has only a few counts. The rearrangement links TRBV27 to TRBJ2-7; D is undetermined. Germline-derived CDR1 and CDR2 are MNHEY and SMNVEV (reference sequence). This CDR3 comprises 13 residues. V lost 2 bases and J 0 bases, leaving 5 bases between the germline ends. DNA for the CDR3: TGTGCCAGCAGTTTAGTACCCTCCTACGAGCAGTACTTC. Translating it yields CASSLVPSYEQYF.

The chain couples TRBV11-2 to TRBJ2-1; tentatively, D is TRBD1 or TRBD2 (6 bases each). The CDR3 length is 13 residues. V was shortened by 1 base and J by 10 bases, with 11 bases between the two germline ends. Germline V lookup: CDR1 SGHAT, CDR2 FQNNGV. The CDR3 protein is CASSLGGAREQFF. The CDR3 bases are TGTGCCAGCAGCTTAGGGGGGGCACGGGAGCAGTTCTTC.

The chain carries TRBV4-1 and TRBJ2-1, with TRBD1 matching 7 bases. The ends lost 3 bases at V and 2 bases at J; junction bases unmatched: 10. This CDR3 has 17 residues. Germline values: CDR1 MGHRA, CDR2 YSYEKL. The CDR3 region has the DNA TGCGCCAGCAGCCAGTTGTTGATACAGGGGCCCTACAATGAGCAGTTCTTC. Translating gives CASSQLLIQGPYNEQFF.